One sample yielded the 27 T cell receptor beta chains listed below, sequenced in a study of OX40 agonist ivuxolimab in advanced cancers. Using immunoSEQ multiplex PCR, the repertoire was profiled, and TCRdb retains in-frame clones only, with some absent. This table has fewer than 80,000 clones, 70% to 90% appearing once. The specimen comprised CD4+ or CD8+ T cells sorted from blood, sampled in a trial of the OX40 agonist ivuxolimab. These receptors were taken from an adult with an advanced solid tumor such as melanoma, head and neck, liver or kidney cancer.

The chain employs TRBV29-1 and TRBJ1-1; no definite D call. Trimming pared 4 bases from V and 1 base from J, leaving 7 bases between. The CDR3 is made up of 12 amino acids. Germline V lookup: CDR1 SQVTM, CDR2 ANQGSEA. The CDR3 DNA reads as TGCAGCGTTGGGCGCGGGAACACTGAAGCTTTCTTT. Its translation: CSVGRGNTEAFF.

This clone was picked up one time. The J gene is TRBJ2-5, the V gene TRBV6-1, with D possibly matching TRBD1 (6 bases). The CDR3 sequence is 15 residues long. Trimming left V 6 bases short and J 5 bases short, with 19 bases between. Germline loops: CDR1 MNHNS, CDR2 SASEGT. CDR3 residues: CASSPKDRLGETQYF. CDR3 nucleotide sequence: TGTGCCAGCAGCCCGAAAGACAGGCTAGGGGAGACCCAGTACTTC.

The V and J genes are TRBV19 and TRBJ1-2; D unresolved. The CDR3 covers 12 residues. The germline V gene encodes CDR1 LNHDA and CDR2 SQIVND (reference sequence). The V and J ends lost 5 bases and 4 bases respectively, with 8 bases between them. CDR3 nucleotide sequence: TGTGCCAGTAGTCCCCGCACCTATGGCTACACCTTC. Protein product: CASSPRTYGYTF.

V is TRBV25-1 and J is TRBJ1-6; no clear D gene. Germline V lookup: CDR1 MGHDK, CDR2 SYGVNS. The length of the CDR3 is 14 residues. V was pared by 6 bases and J by 6 bases, with 12 bases between. CDR3 residues: CASRGPAGNSPLHF. The CDR3 DNA sequence: TGTGCCAGCAGAGGACCTGCTGGTAATTCACCCCTCCACTTT.

The chain couples TRBV30 to TRBJ2-5, with TRBD2 as a possible D gene (5 bases). The CDR3 sequence is 11 residues long. Germline V CDR1 and CDR2: GTSNPN, SVGIG (reference sequence). Trimming cost V 0 bases and J 11 bases, with 10 bases left between them. CDR3 in DNA: TGTGCCTGGAGTGTACTCGGGGAGCAGTACTTC. Its translation is CAWSVLGEQYF.

The rearrangement uses TRBV10-3 and TRBJ2-2, with TRBD1 matching 7 bases. CDR3 size: 15 residues. Germline lookup yields CDR1 ENHRY and CDR2 SYGVKD. V gave up 5 bases and J gave up 0 bases; unmatched junction bases: 3. The CDR3 spells CAISPDRANTGELFF. As DNA, the CDR3 is TGTGCCATCAGTCCCGACAGGGCGAACACCGGGGAGCTGTTTTTT.

The chain joins TRBV15 to TRBJ2-4, with 7 bases that match TRBD1. The CDR3 is made up of 15 amino acids. Germline values: CDR1 LNHNV, CDR2 YYDKDF (reference sequence). V shed 0 bases and J 6 bases; nucleotides not matched to a gene: 5. DNA of the CDR3: TGTGCCACCAGCAGAGATTCGGGACAGCTAAACATTCAGTACTTC. Its translation is CATSRDSGQLNIQYF. Together with reference TRBV15 and TRBJ2-4, the CDR3 gives the full variable domain: DAMVIQNPRYQVTQFGKPVTLSCSQTLNHNVMYWYQQKSSQAPKLLFHYYDKDFNNEADTPDNFQSRRPNTSFCFLDIRSPGLGDTAMYLCATSRDSGQLNIQYFGAGTRLSVL.

The gene calls are TRBV28 and TRBJ1-5; D is unclear. This CDR3 has 11 amino acids. The germline V gene encodes CDR1 MDHEN and CDR2 SYDVKM. V lost 11 bases, J lost 2 bases, and 7 bases lay in between. CDR3 coding DNA: TGTGCCGTTGGGGGCAATCAGCCCCAGCATTTT. Its protein product is CAVGGNQPQHF.

V gene TRBV7-2 combines with J gene TRBJ2-2; D uncertain. Germline V CDR1 and CDR2: SGHTA, FQGNSA. Trimming cost V 1 base and J 8 bases, with 5 bases left between them. The CDR3 is 12 residues long. In nucleotides, the CDR3 is TGTGCCAGCAGCTTAGAAGCGGGGGAGCTGTTTTTT. Its protein product is CASSLEAGELFF.

For the CDR3, the DNA is TGTGCCAGCAGCCAAGATCCGCCCGGGGACACTGAAGCTTTCTTT. The encoded protein is CASSQDPPGDTEAFF. The chain carries TRBV4-2 and TRBJ1-1, with D uncertain. The CDR3 consists of 15 residues. V lost 0 bases and J lost 3, with 11 bases in between. Germline CDR1 is LGHNA and CDR2 is YNFKEQ.

This chain uses TRBV7-6 with TRBJ1-5; D remains ambiguous. This CDR3 is built from 13 residues. The V end lost 3 bases, the J end lost 0 bases, and 3 bases lay between the germline ends. In germline, CDR1 is SGHVS, CDR2 FNYEAQ. The CDR3 region is CASSFVSNQPQHF. As DNA, the CDR3 is TGTGCCAGCAGCTTCGTTAGCAATCAGCCCCAGCATTTT.

The chain is built from TRBV7-2 and TRBJ2-5, with 9 bases identical to TRBD1. Germline V lookup: CDR1 SGHTA, CDR2 FQGNSA. This CDR3 comprises 14 residues. Unmatched junction bases numbered 12, after V lost 5 bases and J lost 11 bases. The CDR3 sequence is CASSPRDRDPSQYF. The CDR3 DNA reads as TGTGCCAGCAGCCCCCGGGACAGGGACCCAAGTCAGTACTTC.

This chain uses TRBV28 with TRBJ1-2, with no clear D. The CDR3 is made up of 13 amino acids. From germline, CDR1 is MDHEN and CDR2 SYDVKM. V lost 2 bases to trimming and J lost 6 bases, with 10 bases between them. The CDR3 sequence: CASSLGPPDGYTF. CDR3 coding DNA: TGTGCCAGCAGTTTAGGCCCGCCCGATGGCTACACCTTC.

The chain carries TRBV7-9 and TRBJ2-7; D unresolved. This CDR3 has 13 amino acids. V lost 5 bases and J 1 base, leaving 9 bases between the germline ends. Per the germline V gene, CDR1 is SEHNR and CDR2 is FQNEAQ (reference sequence). DNA of the CDR3: TGTGCCAGCAGCGCGCCTGGTTCCTACGAGCAGTACTTC. This translates into CASSAPGSYEQYF.

The chain has TRBV7-6 and TRBJ2-6; 7 bases line up with TRBD2. The CDR3 covers 17 residues. Per germline, CDR1 SGHVS and CDR2 FNYEAQ. The V gene end was trimmed by 5 bases and the J gene end by 2 bases; junction bases not matched to a gene: 9. CDR3 nucleotide sequence: TGTGCCAGCAGCCCCCGGTGGGGGGGAACTGGGGCCAACGTCCTGACTTTC. Translating gives CASSPRWGGTGANVLTF.

This clone showed up just once. The chain has TRBV5-1 and TRBJ2-3; TRBD2 aligns across 8 bases. V gave up 4 bases and J gave up 4 bases; unmatched junction bases: 2. Germline V gene lookup returns CDR1 SGHRS and CDR2 YFSETQ. This CDR3 has 13 amino acids. The CDR3 DNA reads as TGCGCCAGCAGCCCCGGGAGGGCAGATACGCAGTATTTT. This translates into CASSPGRADTQYF.

CDR3 protein: CASSLGDYTGLTDTQYF. CDR3 sequence (DNA): TGCGCCAGCAGCCTGGGGGACTATACAGGGCTCACAGATACGCAGTATTTT. V is TRBV4-1 and J is TRBJ2-3; possible D gene TRBD2, 7 bases. This CDR3 contains 17 residues. Trimming shortened V by 4 bases and J by 2 bases, and 19 bases separated the two germline ends. The germline gives CDR1 MGHRA, CDR2 YSYEKL.

CDR3 coding DNA: TGTGCCAGCAGTTTGGGTGGCGGGGAGCTGTTTTTT. It encodes CASSLGGGELFF. This chain joins TRBV28 and TRBJ2-2, with D hard to call. From germline, CDR1 is MDHEN and CDR2 SYDVKM. V shed 3 bases and J shed 7 bases, with 6 bases lying between them. The CDR3 has 12 residues.

The V and J genes are TRBV5-1 and TRBJ1-4; D is unclear. With 5 bases removed from V and 8 bases from J, the gap between germline ends came to 16 bases. The CDR3 is 14 amino acids. CDR1 is SGHRS, CDR2 YFSETQ, per germline. In nucleotides, the CDR3 is TGCGCCAGCAGTTCCGGGCCGGAAGGAGAAAAACTGTTTTTT. It translates to CASSSGPEGEKLFF. Looking up the rest from reference TRBV5-1 and TRBJ1-4 gives the full variable domain: KAGVTQTPRYLIKTRGQQVTLSCSPISGHRSVSWYQQTPGQGLQFLFEYFSETQRNKGNFPGRFSGRQFSNSRSEMNVSTLELGDSALYLCASSSGPEGEKLFFGSGTQLSVL.

J is TRBJ2-7 and V is TRBV9, with D maybe TRBD2 (6 bases). Germline V gene data show CDR1 as SGDLS and CDR2 as YYNGEE. V dropped 4 bases and J dropped 2 bases, with 13 bases sitting between them. The CDR3 extends over 14 amino acids. The CDR3 region is CASSRLGGPYEQYF. CDR3 nucleotides: TGTGCCAGCAGCCGACTGGGGGGACCCTACGAGCAGTACTTC.

The rearrangement joins TRBV18 to TRBJ2-5; 8 bases are a match to TRBD1. The J call may not be correct, given that the DNA end is closer to TRBJ2-7. There are 13 residues in the CDR3. Germline-derived CDR1 and CDR2 are KGHSH and LQKENI. The CDR3: CASSDGQGAEQYF. CDR3 sequence (DNA): TGTGCCAGCTCGGACGGGCAGGGGGCCGAGCAGTACTTC.

V usage is TRBV28 and J usage is TRBJ2-3, with no clear D. The CDR3 is 13 amino acids. Trimming removed 6 bases at V and 11 bases at J, with 18 bases between. Germline V CDR1 and CDR2: MDHEN, SYDVKM. This CDR3 is CASRELRGFGQYF. CDR3 nucleotides: TGTGCCAGCAGGGAACTTAGAGGTTTTGGGCAGTATTTT. Together with reference TRBV28 and TRBJ2-3, the CDR3 gives the full variable domain: DVKVTQSSRYLVKRTGEKVFLECVQDMDHENMFWYRQDPGLGLRLIYFSYDVKMKEKGDIPEGYSVSREKKERFSLILESASTNQTSMYLCASRELRGFGQYFGPGTRLTVL.

This clone was counted ten times or more. The chain links TRBV5-4 to TRBJ2-3; unclear D gene. Trimming removed 2 bases from V and 6 bases from J, with 16 bases in between. The CDR3 is 15 residues long. Germline CDR1 SGHNT, CDR2 YYREEE (reference sequence). DNA for the CDR3: TGTGCCAGCAGCTTTTGGGTGGGGAATCGGGATACGCAGTATTTT. Its translation is CASSFWVGNRDTQYF.

J is TRBJ2-2 and V is TRBV6-6; 13 bases are a match to TRBD2. The CDR3 runs 16 residues. V was clipped by 7 bases and J by 3 bases; unmatched bases: 5. The V gene's germline CDR1 is MNHNY and CDR2 SVGAGI (reference sequence). In nucleotides, the CDR3 is TGTGCCAGCACACTTGGACTAGCGGGAGACACCGGGGAGCTGTTTTTT. Amino acid sequence: CASTLGLAGDTGELFF.

The gene calls are TRBV10-2 and TRBJ2-3; D is uncertain. Looked up from germline, CDR1 is WSHSY and CDR2 is SAAADI. This CDR3 spans 10 amino acids. Trimming removed 8 bases at V and 6 bases at J, with 6 bases between. CDR3 residues: CASWADTQYF. The CDR3 DNA is TGCGCCAGCTGGGCGGATACGCAGTATTTT.

This rearrangement joins TRBV5-4 to TRBJ2-5; TRBD1 matches 7 bases. J gave up 5 bases and V 0 bases, and 7 bases lay outside the gene matches. This CDR3 has 15 amino acids. The germline gives CDR1 SGHNT, CDR2 YYREEE (reference sequence). CDR3 nucleotide sequence: TGTGCCAGCAGCTTGGCTCAAGGGGGCGCGGAGACCCAGTACTTC. It is translated as CASSLAQGGAETQYF.

The chain joins TRBV11-2 to TRBJ1-2; D is unclear. Trimming cost V 4 bases and J 4 bases, with 16 bases left between them. The CDR3 contains 15 residues. CDR1 and CDR2 from the germline V gene are SGHAT and FQNNGV. CDR3 DNA: TGTGCCAGCAGCTACGGTGACGGACCCTTCTATGGCTACACCTTC. It encodes CASSYGDGPFYGYTF.